The 31 T cell receptor beta chains given below trace back to one sample, sequenced in a study of monozygotic twins with inflammatory bowel disease (dated by TCRdb to about 2019). The library was made by 5' RACE. Sequenced on an Illumina HiSeq 2500. Once TCRdb had reprocessed the reads, it stored one entry per CDR3 protein sequence and supplied no DNA. The table of this sample itemizes 400,000 to 500,000 distinct CDR3 sequences. The ten largest make up roughly 2.5% of the sample. Sequences were obtained from blood. The receptor source for this set is a human donor with ulcerative colitis or Crohn's disease, or a healthy co-twin of an affected twin (not recorded which).

The CDR3 protein is CASSLATGNSGNTIYF. This chain links TRBV5-1 with TRBJ1-3; the TRBD1 assignment by TCRdb is unverifiable without DNA. CDR3 length equals 16 residues. Germline CDR1 SGHRS, CDR2 YFSETQ.

The chain joins TRBV9 to TRBJ2-5; TCRdb proposes TRBD1, but this gene call is untestable without DNA. CDR1 is SGDLS and CDR2 is YYNGEE in the germline V gene. The CDR3 totals 13 residues. The CDR3 loop reads CASTGQGKETQYF.

V is TRBV5-1 and J is TRBJ1-4; the TRBD1 assignment by TCRdb is unverifiable without DNA. The CDR3 extends over 16 amino acids. The germline V gene has CDR1 SGHRS and CDR2 YFSETQ. This CDR3 reads CASSLGQAATNEKLFF.

The gene calls are TRBV7-8 and TRBJ2-3; lacking DNA, the TRBD1 call made by TCRdb goes unchecked. CDR1 and CDR2 from the germline V gene are SGHVS and FQNEAQ. The CDR3 length is 16 residues. The CDR3 is CASSYKPGPQTDTQYF.

The rearrangement joins TRBV2 to TRBJ1-2; TCRdb's D call of TRBD1 is untestable without DNA. This CDR3 region has 13 residues. CDR1 is SNHLY, CDR2 FYNNEI, per germline. CDR3: CASSVETGYGYTF.

V and J are TRBV27 and TRBJ2-1; TCRdb returns TRBD2, unconfirmable since there is no DNA. The CDR3 totals 15 residues. Germline CDR1 is MNHEY and CDR2 is SMNVEV (reference sequence). The CDR3 loop is CASSFERQPYNEQFF.

The chain combines TRBV7-6 with TRBJ2-7; TCRdb returns TRBD1, unconfirmable since there is no DNA. CDR1 and CDR2 (germline): SGHVS, FNYEAQ. The CDR3 runs 14 residues. CDR3 loop: CASSLGSGDGEQYF.

CDR3 residues: CATSDRRTDQPQHF. The chain combines TRBV24-1 with TRBJ1-5; TCRdb reports TRBD1, a call that lacks DNA to check it against. This CDR3 is built from 14 residues. CDR1 KGHDR and CDR2 SFDVKD come from the germline V gene.

The chain uses TRBV5-1 and TRBJ2-1; TCRdb reports TRBD1, a call that lacks DNA to check it against. Germline loops: CDR1 SGHRS, CDR2 YFSETQ. This CDR3 region has 11 residues. CDR3 residues: CASSLGQGSIF.

This chain links TRBV7-9 with TRBJ1-4. Germline V gene lookup returns CDR1 SEHNR and CDR2 FQNEAQ (reference sequence). This CDR3 has 16 amino acids. The CDR3 sequence is CASSLYTGATNEKLFF. The full variable domain, with the rest looked up from reference TRBV7-9 and TRBJ1-4, is DTGVSQNPRHKITKRGQNVTFRCDPISEHNRLYWYRQTLGQGPEFLTYFQNEAQLEKSRLLSDRFSAERPKGSFSTLEIQRTEQGDSAMYLCASSLYTGATNEKLFFGSGTQLSVL.

The CDR3 loop reads CSVPSPRDQETQYF. The chain combines TRBV29-1 with TRBJ2-5; TCRdb lists TRBD2, though no DNA is available to test this call. The CDR3 loop spans 14 amino acids. The germline gives CDR1 SQVTM, CDR2 ANQGSEA.

This rearrangement joins TRBV12-3 or TRBV12-4 to TRBJ1-6; TCRdb outputs TRBD1, but without DNA this stays unchecked. The CDR3 runs to 16 residues. This CDR3 reads CASSRTLGRFNSPLHF.

The CDR3 sequence: CASSPLPGSYGYTF. This rearrangement joins TRBV7-2 to TRBJ1-2. Germline CDR1 reads SGHTA; CDR2 reads FQGNSA. This CDR3 is 14 amino acids long.

The chain carries TRBV29-1 and TRBJ1-1. Germline lookup yields CDR1 SQVTM and CDR2 ANQGSEA. The CDR3 covers 12 residues. The CDR3 reads CSVDYGNTEAFF.

The gene calls are TRBV12-3 or TRBV12-4 and TRBJ1-2. The CDR3 consists of 15 residues. The CDR3 sequence is CASREEGVSNYGYTF.

V and J are TRBV20-1 and TRBJ2-2; the TRBD1 assignment by TCRdb is unverifiable without DNA. The CDR3 loop spans 16 amino acids. Germline CDR1 and CDR2: DFQATT and SNEGSKA (reference sequence). The CDR3 sequence: CSAPVAEAQSTGELFF.

This rearrangement joins TRBV24-1 to TRBJ1-1. From germline, CDR1 is KGHDR and CDR2 SFDVKD. The CDR3 consists of 16 residues. The CDR3 reads CATSDFGQGLYTEAFF.

This sequence joins TRBV2 and TRBJ2-1; TCRdb calls TRBD2, which cannot be checked without DNA. The germline V gene has CDR1 SNHLY and CDR2 FYNNEI. This CDR3 has 17 residues. The CDR3 sequence is CASSASRTSGSYNEQFF.

The genes are TRBV28 and TRBJ1-2. The CDR3 runs to 12 residues. CDR1 MDHEN and CDR2 SYDVKM come from the germline V gene. This CDR3 reads CASTKSNYGYTF.

J is TRBJ1-2 and V is TRBV27; the D gene TCRdb calls, TRBD1, cannot be checked with no DNA. Germline V gene data show CDR1 as MNHEY and CDR2 as SMNVEV (reference sequence). This CDR3 is built from 14 residues. This CDR3 is CASRDLDKIGGYTF.

The CDR3 here is CASSLGAGGKYNEQFF. The chain uses TRBV5-6 and TRBJ2-1; TCRdb gives TRBD2 as the D gene, but with no DNA this cannot be confirmed. The CDR3 is made up of 16 amino acids. The V gene's germline CDR1 is SGHDT and CDR2 YYEEEE.

The chain couples TRBV9 to TRBJ2-1. The CDR3 loop spans 14 amino acids. CDR1 is SGDLS and CDR2 is YYNGEE in the germline V gene. CDR3 sequence: CASSVTSAYNEQFF.

The chain has TRBV10-3 and TRBJ2-2. The CDR3 is 17 amino acids. Looked up from germline, CDR1 is ENHRY and CDR2 is SYGVKD. The CDR3 sequence is CAITTTPGFQNTGELFF.

The chain joins TRBV5-1 to TRBJ2-3; the D gene TCRdb calls, TRBD2, cannot be checked with no DNA. Germline-derived CDR1 and CDR2 are SGHRS and YFSETQ. The CDR3 sequence is 17 residues long. This chain's CDR3 is CASSGGDFSIFTDTQYF.

This rearrangement joins TRBV28 to TRBJ1-2; the D call of TRBD1 rests on TCRdb alone, since no DNA is present to check it. Germline V gene lookup returns CDR1 MDHEN and CDR2 SYDVKM. This CDR3 region has 12 residues. The CDR3 reads CASRRGSYGYTF.

The genes are TRBV24-1 and TRBJ2-7; TCRdb lists TRBD2, though no DNA is available to test this call. CDR3 length equals 14 residues. CDR1 is KGHDR, CDR2 SFDVKD, per germline. The CDR3 sequence: CATSDSAGPNEQYF.

This chain joins TRBV7-3 and TRBJ1-6. The CDR3 has 15 residues. Germline CDR1 and CDR2: SGHTA and FQGTGA. The CDR3 spells CASSLQGSYNSPLHF.

The rearrangement uses TRBV7-3 and TRBJ2-7; there is no DNA to check the TCRdb D call of TRBD1. The CDR3 runs 12 residues. Germline loops: CDR1 SGHTA, CDR2 FQGTGA. The CDR3 reads CARTKKRGTQYF.

This chain connects TRBV27 to TRBJ2-7; no DNA is available, so the TRBD2 call from TCRdb remains unchecked. CDR1 is MNHEY and CDR2 is SMNVEV in the germline V gene (reference sequence). The CDR3 has 13 amino acids. CDR3 sequence: CASQRGTSNEQYF.

This sequence joins TRBV12-3 or TRBV12-4 and TRBJ1-6. CDR3 length: 15 residues. CDR3 protein: CASCRGSSYNSPLHF.

The chain carries TRBV5-5 and TRBJ1-2; the D call of TRBD1 rests on TCRdb alone, since no DNA is present to check it. The CDR3 is 13 residues long. From germline, CDR1 is SGHKS and CDR2 YYEKEE (reference sequence). CDR3 sequence: CASSLAQGEGYTF.